This T cell receptor (beta chain) is from a study of cytomegalovirus exposure and HLA in healthy donors. Findings and limits, study-wide: Prior analysis indicated that the majority of TCR beta V segments exhibited productivity approximately 90% or approximately 30% of the time.

The PCR was carried out with 60 Vbeta primers and 13 Jbeta primers. The repertoire was sequenced with immunoSEQ multiplex PCR; TCRdb's copy has only in-frame clones and lacks some. The top ten clones hold 3% to 4.5% of a sample with some 170,000 clones, around 80% of them seen once. V shed 4 bases and J 2 bases; nucleotides not matched to a gene: 2. The CDR3 spans 15 residues. The germline CDR1 and CDR2 sequences are SGHDT and YYEEEE. In the case of this clone: Its antigen is not known.

The receptor's source is an older woman in good health and CMV-seropositive. The sequenced sample was PBMCs. The V and J genes are TRBV5-6 and TRBJ2-7, with 14 bases fitting TRBD2. The CDR3 bases are TGTGCCAGCAGCCTGACTAGCGGGAGGGCCTACGAGCAGTACTTC. Residues: CASSLTSGRAYEQYF.